The 7 T cell receptor beta chains presented below share a single source sample, sequenced in a study of shared clonotypes between healthy human individuals (dated by TCRdb to 2019 to 2021). Libraries came from the immunoSEQ multiplex PCR assay. This immuneACCESS table, as held by TCRdb, lists in-frame sequences with V and J called but not all clones. Of the missing ones, under half trace to an unresolved V gene in checked studies; the others have no known cause. The sample has more than 550,000 clones on record, 72% of them singletons. More than 1.5% of the sample is in the top ten clones. Sample: memory CD4+ T cells sorted from blood. This sample's cell subset or site label indicates: CD45RA-negative fraction. All receptors come from a woman younger than 45 in good health.

The rearrangement uses TRBV27 and TRBJ2-3; D remains unclear. Germline V gene data show CDR1 as MNHEY and CDR2 as SMNVEV (reference sequence). Trimming stripped 8 bases from V and 3 bases from J, with 9 bases between. This CDR3 has 12 amino acids. This CDR3 reads CASVGTTDTQYF. As DNA, the CDR3 is TGTGCCAGCGTCGGAACTACAGATACGCAGTATTTT.

This clone was observed a single time. Other DNA sequences in this specimen translate into the identical CDR3. V usage is TRBV7-2 and J usage is TRBJ2-3; D is perhaps TRBD2 (5 bases). Germline loops: CDR1 SGHTA, CDR2 FQGNSA. The CDR3 covers 15 residues. Trimming removed 3 bases at V and 0 bases at J, with 10 bases between. The DNA of the CDR3 is TGTGCCAGCAGCTTTGACTATCTTAGCACAGATACGCAGTATTTT. This translates into CASSFDYLSTDTQYF.

This clone was found once. The chain couples TRBV7-9 to TRBJ2-3; tentatively, D is TRBD2 (5 bases). Germline loops: CDR1 SEHNR, CDR2 FQNEAQ (reference sequence). This CDR3 is 13 amino acids long. V lost 0 bases, J lost 5 bases, and 6 bases lay in between. The CDR3 is CASSLARGDTQYF. CDR3 DNA sequence: TGTGCCAGCAGCTTAGCCCGGGGAGATACGCAGTATTTT.

This clone has a handful of counts. Within the sample, other DNA sequences also encode this same CDR3. The CDR3 spells CASSYSGSSYNEQFF. The DNA for the CDR3 is TGTGCCAGCAGTTATAGCGGGAGCTCCTACAATGAGCAGTTCTTC. The chain couples TRBV2 to TRBJ2-1; 9 bases match TRBD2. V trimming: 5 bases; J trimming: 0 bases; junction bases outside the gene matches: 2. The CDR3 extends over 15 amino acids. Germline V gene lookup returns CDR1 SNHLY and CDR2 FYNNEI. The variable domain in full, with the rest retrieved from reference TRBV2 and TRBJ2-1, is EPEVTQTPSHQVTQMGQEVILRCVPISNHLYFYWYRQILGQKVEFLVSFYNNEISEKSEIFDDQFSVERPDGSNFTLKIRSTKLEDSAMYFCASSYSGSSYNEQFFGPGTRLTVL.

The J gene is TRBJ1-5, the V gene TRBV6-1; no firm D call. Germline V gives CDR1 MNHNS, CDR2 SASEGT. V shed 0 bases and J shed 3 bases, with 12 bases lying between them. CDR3 length: 16 residues. CDR3 sequence reads: CASSEALGRTNQPQHF. The CDR3 DNA reads as TGTGCCAGCAGTGAAGCGCTGGGGAGGACCAATCAGCCCCAGCATTTT.

J is TRBJ1-4 and V is TRBV2, with D perhaps TRBD1 (6 bases). From germline, CDR1 is SNHLY and CDR2 FYNNEI. The CDR3 totals 16 residues. Trimming stripped 5 bases from V and 0 bases from J, with 13 bases between. The chain's CDR3 is CASSLQQGTTNEKLFF. Here the CDR3 DNA reads TGTGCCAGCAGTTTACAGCAGGGGACAACTAATGAAAAACTGTTTTTT.

The chain combines TRBV4-1 with TRBJ1-1, with 7 bases matching TRBD1. The CDR3 consists of 15 residues. In germline, CDR1 is MGHRA, CDR2 YSYEKL. V shed 1 base and J 7 bases; nucleotides not matched to a gene: 9. This chain's CDR3 is CASSQGDRQLDEAFF. The CDR3 DNA reads TGCGCCAGCAGCCAAGGGGACAGACAATTGGATGAAGCTTTCTTT.